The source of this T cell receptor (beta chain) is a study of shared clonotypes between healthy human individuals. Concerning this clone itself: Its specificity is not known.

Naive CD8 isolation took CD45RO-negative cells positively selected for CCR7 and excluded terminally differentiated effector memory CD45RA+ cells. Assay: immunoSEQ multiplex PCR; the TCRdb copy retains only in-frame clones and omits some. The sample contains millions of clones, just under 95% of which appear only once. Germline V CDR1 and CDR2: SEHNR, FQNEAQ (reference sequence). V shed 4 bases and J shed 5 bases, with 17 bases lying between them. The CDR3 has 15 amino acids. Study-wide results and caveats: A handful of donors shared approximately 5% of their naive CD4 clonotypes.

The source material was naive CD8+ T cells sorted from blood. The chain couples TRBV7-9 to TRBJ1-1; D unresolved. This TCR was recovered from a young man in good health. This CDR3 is CASSSPTPTGTEAFF. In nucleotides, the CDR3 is TGTGCCAGCAGCTCTCCGACACCCACTGGTACTGAAGCTTTCTTT.